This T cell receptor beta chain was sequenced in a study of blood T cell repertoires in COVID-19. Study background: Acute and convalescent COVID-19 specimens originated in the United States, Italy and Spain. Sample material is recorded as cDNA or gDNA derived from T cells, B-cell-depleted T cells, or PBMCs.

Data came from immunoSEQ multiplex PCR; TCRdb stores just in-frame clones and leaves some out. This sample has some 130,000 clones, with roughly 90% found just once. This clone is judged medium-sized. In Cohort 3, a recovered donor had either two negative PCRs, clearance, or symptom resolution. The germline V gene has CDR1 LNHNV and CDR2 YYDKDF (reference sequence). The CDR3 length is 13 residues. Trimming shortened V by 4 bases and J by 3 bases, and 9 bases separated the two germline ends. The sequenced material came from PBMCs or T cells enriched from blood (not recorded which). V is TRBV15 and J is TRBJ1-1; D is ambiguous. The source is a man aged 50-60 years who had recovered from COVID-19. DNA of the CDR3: TGTGCCACCAGCACTAAGGGAGACACTGAAGCTTTCTTT. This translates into CATSTKGDTEAFF.